The clone carrying this TCR beta chain has just a few counts. Each CDR3 protein is one row after TCRdb ran MiXCR on the reads. The sample has some 270,000 distinct CDR3 sequences, more than 15% seen once. This sample is part of a study of T cell repertoires in cytomegalovirus infection. The CDR3 is 14 amino acids. Germline-derived CDR1 and CDR2 are MNHEY and SVGEGT. Trimming cost V 6 bases and J 3 bases, with 9 bases left between them. The receptor was isolated from a human donor in good health (CMV status not recorded). Some clones in this sample may be carry-over from other donors' samples. The material sequenced was CD8+ T cells from PBMCs. The chain has TRBV6-2 or TRBV6-3 and TRBJ2-6; D unresolved. The DNA for the CDR3 is TGTGCCAGCAGACCTTCTTTTGGGGCCAACGTCCTGACTTTC. Its protein is CASRPSFGANVLTF.